This T cell receptor beta chain is drawn from a study of blood T cell repertoires in COVID-19. Study-level background: Whether acute or convalescent, the COVID-19 samples came from the United States, Italy and Spain.

Sequencing used immunoSEQ multiplex PCR; TCRdb keeps in-frame clones, though not all of them. The sample has some 150,000 clones, about four fifths seen once; the top ten hold almost 6%. Cohorts were assigned according to the clinical history that participants reported. Contact with a PCR-confirmed or clinician-diagnosed COVID-19 case occurred within 2 weeks of entry. The CDR3 has 15 amino acids. Per the germline V gene, CDR1 is LNHNV and CDR2 is YYDKDF (reference sequence). The germline V and J ends were trimmed by 0 bases and 1 base, with 9 bases remaining between them. The sample comprised PBMCs or T cells enriched from blood (not recorded which). The V and J genes are TRBV15 and TRBJ1-1; no clear D. This receptor was taken from a woman aged 45-65 years who had been exposed to COVID-19. The CDR3 DNA follows: TGTGCCACCAGCAGAGATTACGGAGGGAACACTGAAGCTTTCTTT. This translates into CATSRDYGGNTEAFF. Full variable domain (remainder filled in from reference TRBV15 and TRBJ1-1): DAMVIQNPRYQVTQFGKPVTLSCSQTLNHNVMYWYQQKSSQAPKLLFHYYDKDFNNEADTPDNFQSRRPNTSFCFLDIRSPGLGDTAMYLCATSRDYGGNTEAFFGQGTRLTVV.